This TCR beta chain was documented in a study of T cells expressing NK-cell markers. TCRdb re-called the 5' RACE reads and catalogs CDR3 proteins one per entry, DNA excluded. The sample holds around 550,000 distinct CDR3 sequences. The germline gives CDR1 LNHDA, CDR2 SQIVND (reference sequence). The CDR3 length is 13 residues. The chain links TRBV19 to TRBJ2-1; lacking DNA, the TRBD2 call made by TCRdb goes unchecked. This receptor was taken from a young man in good health. Specimen: blood T cells: a sorted CD56 or NKG2C T cell subset, CD4+ or CD8+ T cells, or bulk PBMC T cells (not recorded which). This CDR3 is CAVGGTEGYEQFF.